The rows below give T cell receptor beta chains drawn from one sample of a study of T cell repertoires in cytomegalovirus infection. What these receptors recognize is not known. TCRdb re-called the reads through MiXCR, storing one row per CDR3 protein. The sample carries around 570,000 distinct CDR3 sequences, under 45% recorded once. The sequencing used cultured PBMCs, collected from culture after CMV antigen stimulation. These receptors were obtained from a human donor in good health (CMV status not recorded). Some clones in this sample may be carry-over from other donors' samples. Each CDR3 is given with its conserved first and last residue. The order of the fields is V gene, clone size, J gene, D gene, CDR3 protein, CDR3 DNA. The D gene is left open where the match is weak. The size field is filled for only some rows; it gives once, few, many or a size class.

>TRBV29-1|once|TRBJ1-1|-
CSVELVFLGSTEAFF
TGCAGCGTTGAACTAGTTTTCTTGGGGAGCACTGAAGCTTTCTTT
>TRBV5-1|many|TRBJ2-3|-
CASSLAARATDTQYF
TGCGCCAGCAGCTTGGCGGCGAGAGCCACAGATACGCAGTATTTT
>TRBV7-9|-|TRBJ1-3|-
CASSLARDIGNTIYF
TGTGCCAGCAGCTTAGCCCGGGACATAGGAAACACCATATATTTT
>TRBV11-3|-|TRBJ2-3|TRBD2
CASSPGGRGGEDTQYF
TGTGCCAGCAGCCCCGGGGGGCGGGGGGGGGAAGATACGCAGTATTTT
>TRBV7-9|few|TRBJ1-4|-
CASSLVEGLNEKLFF
TGTGCCAGCAGCTTAGTAGAGGGGTTGAATGAAAAACTGTTTTTT
>TRBV2|few|TRBJ2-1|-
CASSGSSRNEQFF
TGTGCCAGCAGTGGTAGCAGTAGGAATGAGCAGTTCTTC
>TRBV7-2|-|TRBJ1-2|TRBD1
CASSQPPGQVYGYTF
TGTGCCAGCAGCCAACCGCCGGGACAGGTCTATGGCTACACCTTC
>TRBV20-1|-|TRBJ2-1|TRBD2
CSASATGTSVHF
TGCAGTGCTAGCGCGACCGGGACTAGCGTGCACTTC
>TRBV30|few|TRBJ1-2|-
CAWSPLGGGSPYGYTF
TGTGCCTGGAGTCCTCTCGGGGGAGGGAGTCCCTATGGCTACACCTTC
>TRBV12-3/TRBV12-4|few|TRBJ1-1|TRBD1
CASSSYRGITEAFF
TGTGCCAGCAGTTCATACAGGGGAATCACTGAAGCTTTCTTT
>TRBV7-6|few|TRBJ1-5|-
CASSSRRDQPQHF
TGTGCCAGCAGCTCCCGCAGGGACCAGCCCCAGCATTTT
>TRBV10-3|-|TRBJ1-2|-
CAISTDPLTSGYTF
TGTGCCATCAGTACTGACCCTCTAACTAGTGGCTACACCTTC
>TRBV7-2|many|TRBJ2-5|-
CASSLASGQETQYF
TGTGCCAGCAGCTTAGCGTCGGGCCAAGAGACCCAGTACTTC
>TRBV18|few|TRBJ1-3|-
CASSRGSSGNTIYF
TGTGCCAGCTCACGAGGAAGCTCTGGAAACACCATATATTTT
>TRBV19|-|TRBJ2-3|-
CASSIGTTRSTDTQYF
TGTGCCAGTAGTATCGGTACAACCAGGAGCACAGATACGCAGTATTTT
>TRBV6-5|-|TRBJ1-1|-
CASRRGRETEAFF
TGTGCCAGCAGACGGGGGCGGGAGACTGAAGCTTTCTTT
>TRBV7-2|few|TRBJ2-7|TRBD2
CASSSGGLPHEQYF
TGTGCCAGCAGCTCGGGGGGACTTCCCCACGAGCAGTACTTC
>TRBV7-2|-|TRBJ2-3|-
CASSGLYSTDTQYF
TGTGCCAGCAGCGGTTTATATAGCACAGATACGCAGTATTTT
>TRBV12-3/TRBV12-4|-|TRBJ2-5|-
CASSLFGQSRETQYF
TGTGCCAGCAGTTTGTTTGGGCAGTCCCGGGAGACCCAGTACTTC
>TRBV28|few|TRBJ1-2|-
CASSSAGEGLGYTF
TGTGCCAGCAGTTCGGCGGGGGAGGGGCTTGGCTACACCTTC
>TRBV4-1|-|TRBJ2-3|TRBD2
CASSHFGAGAGGDTQYF
TGCGCCAGCAGCCACTTCGGGGCGGGGGCGGGAGGGGATACGCAGTATTTT
>TRBV20-1|few|TRBJ2-5|TRBD2
CSASTGGPETQYF
TGCAGTGCAAGTACGGGGGGGCCGGAGACCCAGTACTTC
>TRBV7-9|-|TRBJ2-2|-
CASSARTVTGELFF
TGTGCCAGCAGCGCACGGACAGTCACCGGGGAGCTGTTTTTT
>TRBV20-1|-|TRBJ2-2|-
CSARDLRGDTGELFF
TGCAGTGCTAGAGATCTGAGGGGGGACACCGGGGAGCTGTTTTTT
>TRBV6-2/TRBV6-3|-|TRBJ1-2|-
CASSEKHGYTF
TGTGCCAGCAGTGAAAAACATGGCTACACCTTC
>TRBV7-3|-|TRBJ2-3|TRBD2
CASSLRARSSGRKEDTQYF
TGTGCCAGCAGCCTTCGCGCGCGATCTAGCGGGAGGAAGGAAGATACGCAGTATTTT
>TRBV15|-|TRBJ2-7|-
CATSRDLVLNEQYF
TGTGCCACCAGCAGAGACCTAGTATTAAACGAGCAGTACTTC
>TRBV7-9|-|TRBJ2-1|-
CASSLLANYNEQFF
TGTGCCAGCAGCTTACTAGCGAATTACAATGAGCAGTTCTTC
>TRBV7-6|-|TRBJ2-1|TRBD2
CASSPIAGVYNEQFF
TGTGCCAGCAGCCCGATAGCGGGAGTCTACAATGAGCAGTTCTTC
>TRBV6-1|-|TRBJ2-7|-
CASSSDTGTYEQYF
TGTGCCAGCAGTTCTGACACAGGGACCTACGAGCAGTACTTC
>TRBV18|-|TRBJ2-7|-
CASSPQGWGPNSYEQYF
TGTGCCAGCTCACCACAGGGGTGGGGCCCTAACTCCTACGAGCAGTACTTC
>TRBV7-2|-|TRBJ2-3|TRBD2
CASSPPLAGGTDTQYF
TGTGCCAGCAGCCCCCCTCTAGCGGGAGGCACAGATACGCAGTATTTT
>TRBV25-1|-|TRBJ2-7|-
CASSVSAWGPHEQYF
TGTGCCAGCAGTGTATCCGCTTGGGGGCCCCACGAGCAGTACTTC
>TRBV4-3|-|TRBJ2-1|TRBD2
CASSPWTSGDNEQFF
TGCGCCAGCAGCCCATGGACTAGCGGTGACAATGAGCAGTTCTTC
>TRBV7-6|-|TRBJ2-2|-
CASSRWGGAPNTGELFF
TGTGCCAGCAGCCGATGGGGCGGGGCCCCGAACACCGGGGAGCTGTTTTTT
>TRBV27|-|TRBJ1-5|-
CASSSYPGRNQPQHF
TGTGCCAGCAGTTCCTACCCGGGGCGCAATCAGCCCCAGCATTTT
>TRBV5-4|many|TRBJ2-7|TRBD1
CASSLDRDEQYF
TGTGCCAGCAGCTTAGACAGGGACGAGCAGTACTTC
>TRBV7-2|-|TRBJ2-1|TRBD1
CASSLPPTGADNEQFF
TGTGCCAGCAGCTTACCCCCGACAGGGGCCGACAATGAGCAGTTCTTC
>TRBV6-6|once|TRBJ2-7|-
CASRAGFYEQYF
TGTGCCAGCAGGGCGGGGTTTTACGAGCAGTACTTC
>TRBV7-2|many|TRBJ2-4|-
CASAKGLAKNIQYF
TGTGCCAGCGCAAAAGGATTAGCCAAAAACATTCAGTACTTC